This TCR beta chain appears in the sequencing data of a study of cytomegalovirus exposure and HLA in healthy donors. Overall study findings and caveats: The study listed 164 cytomegalovirus-associated TCR beta chains. Because they were indistinguishable, some V segments, including TRBV6-2 and TRBV6-3, were excluded.

A single count supports this clone. Its target is not known. CDR3 length: 14 residues. V was clipped by 0 bases and J by 4 bases; unmatched bases: 0. Per the germline V gene, CDR1 is SGHRS and CDR2 is YFSETQ. A multiplex PCR was run with 60 Vbeta primers and 13 Jbeta primers. Original handling: The count from a later analysis was 79 million or so unique TCR beta chains, some 11 million of them shared. Libraries were prepared by immunoSEQ multiplex PCR; TCRdb keeps only in-frame clonotypes and omits some of them. That table gives V, J and clone size, and the DNA gave D and trimming. The sample includes 90,000 to 140,000 clones, more than 60% of them seen just once.

Sequenced material: PBMCs. This chain links TRBV5-1 with TRBJ2-3; 9 bases align to TRBD1. This TCR was sampled from a man aged 30 to 45 in good health and CMV-seronegative. In DNA form, the CDR3 reads TGCGCCAGCAGCTTGGGGGACAGGGCAGATACGCAGTATTTT. This encodes CASSLGDRADTQYF.